Each of the 25 T cell receptor beta chains below was sequenced from the same sample in a study of blood T cell repertoires in COVID-19. Produced via immunoSEQ multiplex PCR; TCRdb's table is partial and in-frame only. The repertoire holds 200,000 to 300,000 clones, with more than 75% as singletons. The sequenced sample consisted of peripheral blood. The receptors stem from a woman aged 60-75 years who had recovered from COVID-19.

The V gene is TRBV7-3, the J gene TRBJ2-1; D perhaps matches TRBD2 (5 bases). CDR1 is SGHTA, CDR2 FQGTGA, per germline. This CDR3 region has 14 residues. V lost 4 bases to trimming and J lost 5 bases, with 12 bases between them. The CDR3 protein is CASSYGNLNNEQFF. The CDR3 DNA is TGTGCCAGCAGCTACGGGAACCTAAACAATGAGCAGTTCTTC.

V is TRBV18 and J is TRBJ1-6; 7 bases fit TRBD1. Germline V gene lookup returns CDR1 KGHSH and CDR2 LQKENI. V trimming: 2 bases; J trimming: 6 bases; junction bases outside the gene matches: 4. The CDR3 loop spans 15 amino acids. CDR3 sequence (DNA): TGTGCCAGCTCACCAATGAGACAGGGTAATTCACCCCTCCACTTT. Translation gives CASSPMRQGNSPLHF.

In this sample, this clone turned up a few times. The rearrangement uses TRBV19 and TRBJ1-6, with TRBD1 matching 8 bases. The CDR3 is made up of 14 amino acids. Germline V gene lookup returns CDR1 LNHDA and CDR2 SQIVND (reference sequence). Germline trimming cut 3 bases from V and 10 bases from J; bases unmatched to any gene: 5. The CDR3 here is CASSIRDRMSPLHF. The DNA of the CDR3 is TGTGCCAGTAGTATTCGGGACAGGATGTCACCCCTCCACTTT.

The chain couples TRBV25-1 to TRBJ1-5; D unresolved. CDR3 length: 13 amino acids. V was shortened by 6 bases and J by 4 bases, with 10 bases between the two germline ends. The germline CDR1 and CDR2 sequences are MGHDK and SYGVNS. The CDR3 bases are TGTGCCAGCAGACCCTCGAGTAATCAGCCCCAGCATTTT. The encoded protein is CASRPSSNQPQHF. Based on the CDR3 plus reference TRBV25-1 and TRBJ1-5, the full variable domain is EADIYQTPRYLVIGTGKKITLECSQTMGHDKMYWYQQDPGMELHLIHYSYGVNSTEKGDLSSESTVSRIRTEHFPLTLESARPSHTSQYLCASRPSSNQPQHFGDGTRLSIL.

This chain links TRBV15 with TRBJ1-1; 7 bases are shared with TRBD1. Germline V gene sequence: CDR1 LNHNV, CDR2 YYDKDF (reference sequence). This CDR3 spans 17 amino acids. J lost 0 bases, V lost 3 bases, and 10 bases had no gene match. This CDR3 is CATSRTGFGRMNTEAFF. CDR3 nucleotides: TGTGCCACCAGCAGGACAGGGTTTGGGAGAATGAACACTGAAGCTTTCTTT.

The chain is built from TRBV28 and TRBJ2-1; tentative D call: TRBD2 (5 bases). The V end was cut by 3 bases, the J end by 8 bases, with 17 bases between. The CDR3 is 15 residues long. The germline CDR1 and CDR2 sequences are MDHEN and SYDVKM. The DNA for the CDR3 is TGTGCCAGCAGTTTTGGCGGGCAGGCAGAATATGAGCAGTTCTTC. It translates to CASSFGGQAEYEQFF.

The V call is TRBV6-5, the J call TRBJ1-3; no firm D call. The CDR3 contains 13 residues. Germline CDR1 and CDR2: MNHEY and SVGAGI. Deletions cut 7 bases from V and 7 bases from J, with 14 bases between. CDR3 sequence reads: CASTEHATNTIYF. For the CDR3, the DNA is TGTGCCAGCACCGAACATGCAACGAACACCATATATTTT.

The V gene is TRBV6-2 or TRBV6-3, the J gene TRBJ2-7; the D is unclear. CDR3 length equals 12 residues. The ends were cut back, 4 bases at V and 0 bases at J, with 4 bases in the middle. CDR1 is MNHEY and CDR2 is SVGEGT in the germline V gene. CDR3 amino acids: CASSSSSYEQYF. In DNA form, the CDR3 reads TGTGCCAGCAGTTCTTCCTCCTACGAGCAGTACTTC.

The rearrangement links TRBV6-5 to TRBJ2-7, with a tentative D call TRBD2 (6 bases). The CDR3 contains 15 residues. Germline CDR1 reads MNHEY; CDR2 reads SVGAGI. V was cut by 5 bases and J by 0 bases, with 14 bases left in between. The CDR3 is CASSRSGSYSYEQYF. The CDR3, as DNA: TGTGCCAGCAGTCGAAGCGGGTCGTACTCCTACGAGCAGTACTTC.

The V gene is TRBV4-2, the J gene TRBJ2-1; 8 bases are a match to TRBD1. V dropped 3 bases and J dropped 3; count of bases not matched to a gene: 7. Germline CDR1 reads LGHNA; CDR2 reads YNFKEQ. The CDR3 sequence is 16 residues long. CDR3 coding DNA: TGTGCCAGCAGCCAGGTTGGACAGGGTGGCTACAATGAGCAGTTCTTC. Its protein product is CASSQVGQGGYNEQFF.

Comment on this clone: Germline and junction disagree at one end, which may indicate a read error. The sample carries other DNA sequences with the same CDR3. DNA for the CDR3: TGTGCTAGCAGCCCCCGGGACAGGTCGTACGAGCAGTACTTC. Protein: CASSPRDRSYEQYF. V is TRBV7-9 and J is TRBJ2-7; 8 bases align to TRBD1. This CDR3 comprises 14 residues. Germline V gene lookup returns CDR1 SEHNR and CDR2 FQNEAQ (reference sequence).

This rearrangement joins TRBV29-1 to TRBJ1-1; D may be TRBD1 (5 bases). Germline assignment: CDR1 SQVTM and CDR2 ANQGSEA. There are 18 residues in the CDR3. V shed 0 bases and J shed 3 bases, with 23 bases lying between them. CDR3 coding DNA: TGCAGCGTTGAAGATCGGGGGTGGAGAAAGAGGGGATACACTGAAGCTTTCTTT. Translation: CSVEDRGWRKRGYTEAFF.

This chain joins TRBV18 and TRBJ2-5; 12 bases are shared with TRBD2. In germline, CDR1 is KGHSH, CDR2 LQKENI. This CDR3 has 17 residues. Trimming took 3 bases from V and 3 from J; bases not matched to a gene: 8. The CDR3 sequence: CASSPSGTSGYKETQYF. Here the CDR3 DNA reads TGTGCCAGCTCACCTTCCGGGACTAGCGGGTACAAAGAGACCCAGTACTTC.

This chain links TRBV6-2 or TRBV6-3 with TRBJ2-1; D call uncertain. Trimming shortened V by 5 bases and J by 5 bases, and 7 bases separated the two germline ends. The CDR3 extends over 12 amino acids. CDR1 MNHEY and CDR2 SVGEGT come from the germline V gene. CDR3 in amino acids: CASSLPDNEQFF. The CDR3 bases are TGTGCCAGCAGTCTCCCGGACAATGAGCAGTTCTTC.

V gene TRBV4-1 combines with J gene TRBJ2-6; D is undetermined. The CDR3 totals 16 residues. Germline V gene sequence: CDR1 MGHRA, CDR2 YSYEKL. V shed 1 base and J shed 0 bases, with 7 bases lying between them. The CDR3 sequence is CASSQVAYSGANVLTF. The CDR3 nucleotides are TGCGCCAGCAGCCAAGTTGCCTACTCTGGGGCCAACGTCCTGACTTTC.

The chain combines TRBV19 with TRBJ1-2; 7 bases are a match to TRBD1. The V gene's germline CDR1 is LNHDA and CDR2 SQIVND (reference sequence). Trimming removed 10 bases from V and 1 base from J; junction bases left unmatched: 6. This CDR3 region has 13 residues. Written as DNA, the CDR3 is TGTGCCATTCGGGACAGCCTTAACTATGGCTACACCTTC. This sequence encodes CAIRDSLNYGYTF.

This rearrangement joins TRBV4-3 to TRBJ2-5, with 12 bases lining up with TRBD2. This CDR3 contains 16 residues. V lost 3 bases to trimming and J lost 5 bases; unmatched junction nucleotides: 7. The germline gives CDR1 LGHNA, CDR2 YSLEER. This chain's CDR3 is CASSQDLAGGSETQYF. CDR3 DNA sequence: TGCGCCAGCAGCCAGGATCTAGCGGGGGGGTCGGAGACCCAGTACTTC.

The chain employs TRBV5-4 and TRBJ2-5; TRBD1 matches 7 bases. CDR3 size: 13 residues. After removal of 6 bases from V and 1 base from J, the junction contained 3 bases not matched to a gene. Germline loops: CDR1 SGHNT, CDR2 YYREEE (reference sequence). CDR3 bases: TGTGCCAGCAAGGGACAGCCCCAAGAGACCCAGTACTTC. Encoded protein: CASKGQPQETQYF.

The V and J genes are TRBV5-1 and TRBJ2-2, with 8 bases aligning to TRBD1. This CDR3 has 15 amino acids. Losses at the gene ends were 4 bases for V and 1 base for J; bases not matched to a gene: 3. CDR1 and CDR2 (germline): SGHRS, YFSETQ. The CDR3, as DNA: TGCGCCAGCAGCGGTGACAGGGGGAACACCGGGGAGCTGTTTTTT. Amino acid sequence: CASSGDRGNTGELFF. Using reference TRBV5-1 and TRBJ2-2 for the parts outside the CDR3, the full variable domain is KAGVTQTPRYLIKTRGQQVTLSCSPISGHRSVSWYQQTPGQGLQFLFEYFSETQRNKGNFPGRFSGRQFSNSRSEMNVSTLELGDSALYLCASSGDRGNTGELFFGEGSRLTVL.

V is TRBV5-1 and J is TRBJ2-1; 10 bases map to TRBD2. V was pared by 1 base and J by 10 bases, with 14 bases of the junction left unmatched. CDR1 and CDR2 from the germline V gene are SGHRS and YFSETQ. The CDR3 is 17 amino acids. CDR3 protein: CASSLFPSGGPVKEQFF. CDR3 DNA: TGCGCCAGCAGCTTGTTCCCTAGCGGGGGCCCCGTTAAGGAGCAGTTCTTC. The full variable domain, its missing parts supplied by reference TRBV5-1 and TRBJ2-1, is KAGVTQTPRYLIKTRGQQVTLSCSPISGHRSVSWYQQTPGQGLQFLFEYFSETQRNKGNFPGRFSGRQFSNSRSEMNVSTLELGDSALYLCASSLFPSGGPVKEQFFGPGTRLTVL.

This clone was seen once. This chain uses TRBV19 with TRBJ1-5, with D possibly being TRBD1 (5 bases). Deletions cut 4 bases from V and 2 bases from J, with 12 bases between. This CDR3 contains 15 residues. CDR1 and CDR2 (germline): LNHDA, SQIVND (reference sequence). The CDR3 is CASSTGPVGNQPQHF. The CDR3 coding sequence is TGTGCCAGTAGTACAGGGCCGGTCGGCAATCAGCCCCAGCATTTT.

This chain uses TRBV2 with TRBJ1-4; D may be TRBD1 (5 bases). V lost 7 bases and J lost 5, with 11 bases in between. The CDR3 has 13 amino acids. Germline V CDR1 and CDR2: SNHLY, FYNNEI. DNA for the CDR3: TGTGCCAGCAAGCAGGGAAGGAATGAAAAACTGTTTTTT. Residues: CASKQGRNEKLFF.

This rearrangement joins TRBV28 to TRBJ2-3, with TRBD2 matching over 8 bases. The germline V gene encodes CDR1 MDHEN and CDR2 SYDVKM. This CDR3 region has 12 residues. Germline trimming cut 7 bases from V and 7 bases from J; bases unmatched to any gene: 4. Here the CDR3 DNA reads TGTGCCAGCATCTCGGGAGGGAATACGCAGTATTTT. Translated, it gives CASISGGNTQYF.

The chain is built from TRBV7-2 and TRBJ1-6, with unresolved D. Germline CDR1 and CDR2: SGHTA and FQGNSA. The CDR3 length is 15 residues. V gave up 5 bases and J gave up 10 bases, with 18 bases separating them. In DNA form, the CDR3 reads TGTGCCAGCAGCCAATTTACGGGGTCGACGTCACCCCTCCACTTT. Its translation: CASSQFTGSTSPLHF.

The J gene is TRBJ2-3, the V gene TRBV7-3, with a weak D call TRBD2 (6 bases). Trimming shortened V by 4 bases and J by 6 bases, and 14 bases separated the two germline ends. Germline V gives CDR1 SGHTA, CDR2 FQGTGA. This CDR3 spans 14 amino acids. This chain's CDR3 is CASSSGTLPDTQYF. The CDR3 nucleotides read TGTGCCAGCAGCTCCGGGACTCTTCCCGATACGCAGTATTTT.